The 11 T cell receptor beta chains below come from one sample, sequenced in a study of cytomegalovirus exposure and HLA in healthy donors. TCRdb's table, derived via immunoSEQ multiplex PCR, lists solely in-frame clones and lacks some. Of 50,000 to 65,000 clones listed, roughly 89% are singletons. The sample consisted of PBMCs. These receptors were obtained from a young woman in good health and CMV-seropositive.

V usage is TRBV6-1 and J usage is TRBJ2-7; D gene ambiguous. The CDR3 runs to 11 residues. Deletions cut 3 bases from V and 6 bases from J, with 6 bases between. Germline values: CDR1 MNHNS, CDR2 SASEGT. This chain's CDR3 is CASSDLLEQYF. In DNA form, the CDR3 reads TGTGCCAGCAGTGACCTACTCGAGCAGTACTTC.

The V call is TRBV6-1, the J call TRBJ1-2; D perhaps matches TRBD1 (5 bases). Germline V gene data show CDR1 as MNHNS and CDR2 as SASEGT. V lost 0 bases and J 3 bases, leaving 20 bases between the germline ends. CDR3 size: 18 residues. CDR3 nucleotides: TGTGCCAGCAGTGAAGCGCTTCGGGGGGATGGAGGTTACTATGGCTACACCTTC. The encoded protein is CASSEALRGDGGYYGYTF.

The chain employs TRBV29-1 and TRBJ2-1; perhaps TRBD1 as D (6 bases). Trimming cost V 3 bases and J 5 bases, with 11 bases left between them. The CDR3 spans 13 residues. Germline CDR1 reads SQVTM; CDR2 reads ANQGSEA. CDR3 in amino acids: CSVESGADNEQFF. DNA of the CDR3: TGCAGCGTTGAGTCAGGGGCCGACAATGAGCAGTTCTTC.

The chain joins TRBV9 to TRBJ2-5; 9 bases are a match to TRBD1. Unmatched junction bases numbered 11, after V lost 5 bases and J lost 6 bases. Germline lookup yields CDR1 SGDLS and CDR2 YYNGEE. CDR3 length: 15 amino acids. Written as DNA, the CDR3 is TGTGCCAGCAGTCCAACAGGGGGCGCCTCGAAGACCCAGTACTTC. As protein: CASSPTGGASKTQYF.

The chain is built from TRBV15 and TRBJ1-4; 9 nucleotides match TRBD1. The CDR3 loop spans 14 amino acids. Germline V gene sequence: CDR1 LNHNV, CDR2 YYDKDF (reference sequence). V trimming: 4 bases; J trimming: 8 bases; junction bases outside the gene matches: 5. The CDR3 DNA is TGTGCCACCAGCAAGGGACAGGGAATCGAAAAACTGTTTTTT. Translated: CATSKGQGIEKLFF.

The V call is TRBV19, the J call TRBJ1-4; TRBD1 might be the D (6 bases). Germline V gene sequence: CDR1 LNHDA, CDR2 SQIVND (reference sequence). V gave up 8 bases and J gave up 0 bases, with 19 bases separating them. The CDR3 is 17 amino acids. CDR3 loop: CASSPRGGLATNEKLFF. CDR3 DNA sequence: TGTGCCAGTTCCCCGAGGGGGGGCTTAGCAACTAATGAAAAACTGTTTTTT.

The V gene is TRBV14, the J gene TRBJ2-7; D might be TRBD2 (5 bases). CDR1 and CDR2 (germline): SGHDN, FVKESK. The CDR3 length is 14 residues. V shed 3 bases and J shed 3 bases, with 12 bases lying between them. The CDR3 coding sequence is TGTGCCAGCAGCCAGGCTGGACGGGGCTACGAGCAGTACTTC. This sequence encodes CASSQAGRGYEQYF.

The CDR3 sequence is CASSLFRVGEQFF. CDR3 DNA: TGTGCCAGCAGTTTATTCAGGGTGGGTGAGCAGTTCTTC. The rearrangement joins TRBV28 to TRBJ2-1, with D maybe TRBD1 (5 bases). The CDR3 has 13 amino acids. The ends were cut back, 1 base at V and 9 bases at J, with 10 bases in the middle. Germline CDR1 MDHEN, CDR2 SYDVKM.

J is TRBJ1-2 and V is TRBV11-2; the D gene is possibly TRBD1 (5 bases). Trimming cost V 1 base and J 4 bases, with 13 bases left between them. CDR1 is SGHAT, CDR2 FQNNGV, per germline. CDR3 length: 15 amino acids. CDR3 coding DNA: TGTGCCAGCAGCTTAGCGACAGCAAATAGCTATGGCTACACCTTC. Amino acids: CASSLATANSYGYTF.

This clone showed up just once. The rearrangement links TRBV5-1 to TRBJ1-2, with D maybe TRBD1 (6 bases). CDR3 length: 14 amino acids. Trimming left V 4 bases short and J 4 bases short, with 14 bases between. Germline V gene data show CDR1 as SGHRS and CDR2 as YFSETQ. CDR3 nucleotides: TGCGCCAGCAGCGCCGACAGGAACTTCTATGGCTACACCTTC. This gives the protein CASSADRNFYGYTF.

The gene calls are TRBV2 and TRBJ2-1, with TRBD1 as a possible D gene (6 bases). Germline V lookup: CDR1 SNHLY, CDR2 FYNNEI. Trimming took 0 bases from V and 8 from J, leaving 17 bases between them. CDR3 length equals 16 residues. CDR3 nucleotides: TGTGCCAGCAGTGAAGCACCCGGGACATTACTATATGAGCAGTTCTTC. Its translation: CASSEAPGTLLYEQFF.